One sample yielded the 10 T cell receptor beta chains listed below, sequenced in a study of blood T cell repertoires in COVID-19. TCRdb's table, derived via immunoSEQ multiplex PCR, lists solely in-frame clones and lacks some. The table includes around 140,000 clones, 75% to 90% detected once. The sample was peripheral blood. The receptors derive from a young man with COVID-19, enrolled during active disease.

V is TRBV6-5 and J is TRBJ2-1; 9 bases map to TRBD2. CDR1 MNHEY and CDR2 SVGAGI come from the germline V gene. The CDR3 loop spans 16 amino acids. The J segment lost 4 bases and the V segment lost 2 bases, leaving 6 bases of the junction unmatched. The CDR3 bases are TGTGCCAGCAGTTACGATAGCGGGAGTCGGTACAATGAGCAGTTCTTC. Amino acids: CASSYDSGSRYNEQFF.

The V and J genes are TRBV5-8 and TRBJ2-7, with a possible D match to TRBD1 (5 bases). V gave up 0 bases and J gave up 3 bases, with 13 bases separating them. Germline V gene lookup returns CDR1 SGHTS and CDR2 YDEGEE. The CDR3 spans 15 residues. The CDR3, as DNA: TGTGCCAGCAGCTTGGGGTTCCAGGGAAGCTACGAGCAGTACTTC. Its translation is CASSLGFQGSYEQYF.

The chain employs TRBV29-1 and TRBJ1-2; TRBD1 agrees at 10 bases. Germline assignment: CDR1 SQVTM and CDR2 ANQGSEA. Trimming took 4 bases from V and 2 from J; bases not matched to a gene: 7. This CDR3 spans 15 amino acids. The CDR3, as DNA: TGCAGCGTTGTTCCCGGGACAGGGGCGAACTATGGCTACACCTTC. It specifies CSVVPGTGANYGYTF.

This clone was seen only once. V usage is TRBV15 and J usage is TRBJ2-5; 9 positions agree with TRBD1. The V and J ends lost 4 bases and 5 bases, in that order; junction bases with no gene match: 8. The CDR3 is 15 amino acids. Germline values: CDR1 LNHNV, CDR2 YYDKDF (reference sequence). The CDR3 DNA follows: TGTGCCACCAGCATTAACAGGGGGCAAGGGGAGACCCAGTACTTC. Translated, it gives CATSINRGQGETQYF. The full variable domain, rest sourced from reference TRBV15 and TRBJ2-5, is DAMVIQNPRYQVTQFGKPVTLSCSQTLNHNVMYWYQQKSSQAPKLLFHYYDKDFNNEADTPDNFQSRRPNTSFCFLDIRSPGLGDTAMYLCATSINRGQGETQYFGPGTRLLVL.

CDR3 nucleotides: TGCAGCGTACCGGACAGGGGTCTCTATGGCTACACCTTC. It codes for CSVPDRGLYGYTF. The chain employs TRBV29-1 and TRBJ1-2; 9 bases fit TRBD1. Germline CDR1 is SQVTM and CDR2 is ANQGSEA. This CDR3 comprises 13 residues. J gave up 4 bases and V 6 bases, and 6 bases lay outside the gene matches. Supplemented by reference TRBV29-1 and TRBJ1-2, the full variable domain reads SAVISQKPSRDICQRGTSLTIQCQVDSQVTMMFWYRQQPGQSLTLIATANQGSEATYESGFVIDKFPISRPNLTFSTLTVSNMSPEDSSIYLCSVPDRGLYGYTFGSGTRLTVV.

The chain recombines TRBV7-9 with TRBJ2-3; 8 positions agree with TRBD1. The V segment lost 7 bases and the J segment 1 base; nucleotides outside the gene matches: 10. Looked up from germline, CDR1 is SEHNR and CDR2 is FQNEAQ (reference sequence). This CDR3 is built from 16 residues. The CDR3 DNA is TGTGCCAGCATCTCACCCAGGGGGCCGGGCACAGATACGCAGTATTTT. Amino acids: CASISPRGPGTDTQYF.

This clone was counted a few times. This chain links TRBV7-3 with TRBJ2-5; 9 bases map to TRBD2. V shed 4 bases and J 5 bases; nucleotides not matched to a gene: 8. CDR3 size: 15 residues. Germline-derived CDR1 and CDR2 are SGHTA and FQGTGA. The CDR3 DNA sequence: TGTGCCAGCAGCTCATCGGCTAGCGGGACTGAGACCCAGTACTTC. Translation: CASSSSASGTETQYF. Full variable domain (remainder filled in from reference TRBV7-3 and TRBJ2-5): GAGVSQTPSNKVTEKGKYVELRCDPISGHTALYWYRQSLGQGPEFLIYFQGTGAADDSGLPNDRFFAVRPEGSVSTLKIQRTERGDSAVYLCASSSSASGTETQYFGPGTRLLVL.

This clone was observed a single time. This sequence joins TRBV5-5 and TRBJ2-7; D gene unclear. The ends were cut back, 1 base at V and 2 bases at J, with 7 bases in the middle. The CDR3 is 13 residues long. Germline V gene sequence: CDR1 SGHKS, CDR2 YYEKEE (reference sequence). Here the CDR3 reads CASSLSSAYEQYF. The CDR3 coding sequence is TGTGCCAGCAGCTTGAGTTCGGCCTACGAGCAGTACTTC.

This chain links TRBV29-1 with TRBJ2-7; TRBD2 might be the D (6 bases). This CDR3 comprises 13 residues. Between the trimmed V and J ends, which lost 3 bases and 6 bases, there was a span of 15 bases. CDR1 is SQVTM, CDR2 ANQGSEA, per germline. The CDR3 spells CSVDGGEIIEQYF. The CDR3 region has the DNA TGCAGCGTTGACGGAGGGGAAATAATCGAGCAGTACTTC.

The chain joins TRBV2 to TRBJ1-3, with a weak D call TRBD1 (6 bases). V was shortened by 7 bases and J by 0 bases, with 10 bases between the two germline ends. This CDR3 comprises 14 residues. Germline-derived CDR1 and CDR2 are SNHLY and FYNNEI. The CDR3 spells CASIRDISGNTIYF. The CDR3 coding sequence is TGTGCCAGCATTCGGGACATCTCTGGAAACACCATATATTTT.